This TCR beta chain was recovered during a study of blood T cell repertoires in COVID-19. Study-level background: Both acute and convalescent COVID-19 samples were obtained from the United States, Italy and Spain. From T cells, B-cell-depleted T cells, or PBMCs came the material, which was cDNA or gDNA.

The V and J ends lost 0 bases and 4 bases respectively, with 16 bases between them. The germline V gene encodes CDR1 SGHAT and CDR2 FQNNGV. The CDR3 loop spans 17 amino acids. Per the original data handling: From reference gene primer amplification, estimates of nucleated cell counts were derived. Some clones are missing from TCRdb's copy, which holds only in-frame ones; the method was immunoSEQ multiplex PCR. The V and J calls and clone size are taken from that table; D and trimming were inferred from the DNA. The sample has about 17,000 clones, around 92% seen once; the top ten hold around 5%. The clonotype originates from a human donor in a cohort sampled during active COVID-19. V and J are TRBV11-2 and TRBJ1-5; no clear D. Sequencing used peripheral blood. Here the CDR3 reads CASSLEGWGALNQPQHF. The CDR3 DNA reads TGTGCCAGCAGCTTAGAGGGCTGGGGAGCTCTAAATCAGCCCCAGCATTTT.